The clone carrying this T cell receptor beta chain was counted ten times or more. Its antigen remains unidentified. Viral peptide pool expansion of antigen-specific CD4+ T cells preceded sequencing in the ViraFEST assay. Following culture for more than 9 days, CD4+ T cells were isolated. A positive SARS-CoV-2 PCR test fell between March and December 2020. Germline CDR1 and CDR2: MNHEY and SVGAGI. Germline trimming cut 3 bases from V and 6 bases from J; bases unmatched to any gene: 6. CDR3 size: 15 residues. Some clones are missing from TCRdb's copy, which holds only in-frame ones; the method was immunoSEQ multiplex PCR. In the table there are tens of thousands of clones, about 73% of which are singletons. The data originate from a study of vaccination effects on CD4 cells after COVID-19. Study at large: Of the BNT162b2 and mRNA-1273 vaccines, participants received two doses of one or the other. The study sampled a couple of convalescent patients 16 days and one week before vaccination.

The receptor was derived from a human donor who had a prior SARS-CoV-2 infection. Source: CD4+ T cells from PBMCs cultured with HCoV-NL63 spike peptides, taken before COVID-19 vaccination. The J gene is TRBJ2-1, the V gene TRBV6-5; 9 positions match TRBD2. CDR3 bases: TGTGCCAGCAGTTATGGGCTAGCGGGGTCCAATGAGCAGTTCTTC. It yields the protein CASSYGLAGSNEQFF.